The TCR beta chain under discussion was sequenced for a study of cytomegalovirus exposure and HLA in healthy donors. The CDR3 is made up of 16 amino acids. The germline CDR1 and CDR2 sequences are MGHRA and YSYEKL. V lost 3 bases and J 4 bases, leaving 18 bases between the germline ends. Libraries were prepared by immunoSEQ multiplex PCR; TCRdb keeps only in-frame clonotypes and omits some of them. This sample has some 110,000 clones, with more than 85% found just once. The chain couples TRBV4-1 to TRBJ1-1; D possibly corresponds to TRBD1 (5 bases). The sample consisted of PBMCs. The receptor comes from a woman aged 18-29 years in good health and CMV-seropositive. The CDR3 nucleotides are TGCGCCAGCAGCCAGGAGGACGGGGGTCGAGTCACTGAAGCTTTCTTT. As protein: CASSQEDGGRVTEAFF.